The 27 T cell receptor beta chains in this list originate from one sample, sequenced in a study of T cell clonotyping in hematopoietic cell transplantation. Some clones are missing from TCRdb's copy, which holds only in-frame ones; the method was immunoSEQ multiplex PCR. The sample consists of more than 25,000 clones, 70% to 80% of them appearing once. Stated time point: recipient sample about 28 days before transplant, after cytoreduction. The sequenced sample was peripheral blood mononuclear cells, obtained before stem cell transplant. These receptors were obtained from a woman aged 25 to 39 with chronic myeloid leukemia. Some clones in this sample may be carry-over from other donors' samples.

CDR3 nucleotides: TGCGCCAGCAGCTCCGGGACAGGGGTCGATGGGTATAATTCACCCCTCCACTTT. Its protein product is CASSSGTGVDGYNSPLHF. The genes are TRBV5-1 and TRBJ1-6, with 10 bases that match TRBD1. Unmatched junction bases numbered 10, after V lost 3 bases and J lost 4 bases. Per germline, CDR1 SGHRS and CDR2 YFSETQ. The CDR3 runs to 18 residues.

Comment on this clone: At one boundary the junction diverges from the germline segment, which might be a read error. The genes are TRBV30 and TRBJ1-2, with 7 bases matching TRBD1. Germline loops: CDR1 GTSNPN, CDR2 SVGIG (reference sequence). This CDR3 is built from 11 residues. The CDR3 spells CAWRRRQGSAF. CDR3 coding DNA: TGTGCCTGGAGACGAAGACAGGGCAGCGCCTTC.

This clone was picked up a small number of times. The chain employs TRBV7-9 and TRBJ2-2; D remains unclear. The CDR3 sequence is 13 residues long. The ends were cut back, 3 bases at V and 0 bases at J, with 2 bases in the middle. From germline, CDR1 is SEHNR and CDR2 FQNEAQ (reference sequence). The DNA of the CDR3 is TGTGCCAGCAGCTTTGCGAACACCGGGGAGCTGTTTTTT. This sequence encodes CASSFANTGELFF.

The chain uses TRBV19 and TRBJ1-2; 8 bases agree with TRBD1. Germline V gene lookup returns CDR1 LNHDA and CDR2 SQIVND (reference sequence). V lost 6 bases to trimming and J lost 0 bases; unmatched junction nucleotides: 12. CDR3 length equals 17 residues. This chain's CDR3 is CASRGQGAISANYGYTF. The CDR3 DNA sequence: TGTGCCAGTAGGGGCCAGGGGGCAATCTCAGCTAACTATGGCTACACCTTC.

This rearrangement joins TRBV6-6 to TRBJ1-5, with 8 bases identical to TRBD1. The germline V gene has CDR1 MNHNY and CDR2 SVGAGI (reference sequence). The CDR3 sequence is 14 residues long. The trim removed 6 bases at V and 6 bases at J, leaving 7 bases unmatched. CDR3 nucleotides: TGTGCCAGCAGCCGCGGACAGGGCCGTCAGCCCCAGCATTTT. It codes for CASSRGQGRQPQHF.

The chain has TRBV5-1 and TRBJ2-5, with 7 bases identical to TRBD2. J gave up 5 bases and V 6 bases, and 16 bases lay outside the gene matches. The CDR3 contains 16 residues. The germline CDR1 and CDR2 sequences are SGHRS and YFSETQ. CDR3 DNA sequence: TGCGCCAGCACCGTGGTGGGGCAGGGAGGGACGGAGACCCAGTACTTC. As protein: CASTVVGQGGTETQYF.

This chain connects TRBV25-1 to TRBJ1-2, with 8 positions matching TRBD1. Germline V lookup: CDR1 MGHDK, CDR2 SYGVNS. V gave up 3 bases and J gave up 8 bases; unmatched junction bases: 5. This CDR3 is 13 amino acids long. The DNA of the CDR3 is TGTGCCAGCAGTGAGTGGACAGGGTGGGGCTACACCTTC. Translation gives CASSEWTGWGYTF.

The CDR3 DNA is TGTGCCAGCAGCCCGACTAGCGGATCGGATACGCAGTATTTT. Protein sequence: CASSPTSGSDTQYF. The rearrangement uses TRBV2 and TRBJ2-3, with 9 positions matching TRBD2. The CDR3 is made up of 14 amino acids. Per the germline V gene, CDR1 is SNHLY and CDR2 is FYNNEI. V shed 6 bases and J 6 bases; nucleotides not matched to a gene: 7.

The chain couples TRBV2 to TRBJ2-3, with D uncertain. Trimming stripped 3 bases from V and 2 bases from J, with 3 bases between. The germline V gene encodes CDR1 SNHLY and CDR2 FYNNEI. This CDR3 is built from 12 residues. The DNA for the CDR3 is TGTGCCAGCAGTGACCACACAGATACGCAGTATTTT. This gives the protein CASSDHTDTQYF. Drawing the rest from reference TRBV2 and TRBJ2-3, the complete variable domain is EPEVTQTPSHQVTQMGQEVILRCVPISNHLYFYWYRQILGQKVEFLVSFYNNEISEKSEIFDDQFSVERPDGSNFTLKIRSTKLEDSAMYFCASSDHTDTQYFGPGTRLTVL.

The V call is TRBV7-2, the J call TRBJ2-7, with D unclear. Trimming removed 3 bases from V and 4 bases from J, with 10 bases in between. Germline V gene sequence: CDR1 SGHTA, CDR2 FQGNSA. The CDR3 runs to 13 residues. The CDR3 DNA follows: TGTGCCAGCAGCTTTAACGTAGGGTACGAGCAGTACTTC. Protein sequence: CASSFNVGYEQYF.

The V gene is TRBV19, the J gene TRBJ1-5; the D is unclear. This CDR3 is 14 amino acids long. The V end was cut by 1 base, the J end by 0 bases, with 4 bases between. The germline V gene has CDR1 LNHDA and CDR2 SQIVND (reference sequence). In DNA, the CDR3 is TGTGCCAGTAGTATAGCAGATAGCAATCAGCCCCAGCATTTT. Amino acids: CASSIADSNQPQHF.

This clone showed up just a few times. V and J are TRBV6-5 and TRBJ1-6, with D uncertain. This CDR3 contains 14 residues. Germline V lookup: CDR1 MNHEY, CDR2 SVGAGI. The V end lost 0 bases, the J end lost 11 bases, and 11 bases lay between the germline ends. The DNA for the CDR3 is TGTGCCAGCAGTTACTCGGGGAGGGCGACACCCCTCCACTTT. Its translation is CASSYSGRATPLHF.

V usage is TRBV6-4 and J usage is TRBJ1-1; TRBD1 matches at 12 bases. Germline V gene lookup returns CDR1 MRHNA and CDR2 SNTAGT. Unmatched junction bases numbered 4, after V lost 4 bases and J lost 4 bases. This CDR3 spans 15 amino acids. Here the CDR3 DNA reads TGTGCCAGCAGTGTTGGGACAGGGGGCAGCACTGAAGCTTTCTTT. It specifies CASSVGTGGSTEAFF.

This chain uses TRBV2 with TRBJ2-5; TRBD1 matches at 9 bases. Looked up from germline, CDR1 is SNHLY and CDR2 is FYNNEI. V lost 8 bases and J lost 5; bases outside the gene matches: 9. The CDR3 consists of 14 residues. CDR3 protein: CASGKGQGRETQYF. The DNA of the CDR3 is TGTGCCAGCGGGAAGGGACAGGGTAGGGAGACCCAGTACTTC.

This chain links TRBV6-5 with TRBJ1-2; 8 nucleotides agree with TRBD1. The germline gives CDR1 MNHEY, CDR2 SVGAGI. Trimming removed 2 bases from V and 12 bases from J; junction bases left unmatched: 17. The CDR3 runs to 16 residues. This chain's CDR3 is CASSYGGTGTGVKDTF. The CDR3 DNA reads TGTGCCAGCAGTTACGGAGGCACCGGGACAGGCGTGAAAGACACCTTC.

This chain joins TRBV5-6 and TRBJ1-5; perhaps TRBD1 as D (6 bases). Germline values: CDR1 SGHDT, CDR2 YYEEEE. The CDR3 is 15 amino acids. Trimming took off 4 bases at V and 4 bases at J, with 15 bases between the two ends. For the CDR3, the DNA is TGTGCCAGCAGCGTGGGGGGGCGAAGGAATCAGCCCCAGCATTTT. Its protein product is CASSVGGRRNQPQHF.

The rearrangement links TRBV6-1 to TRBJ1-5; tentatively, D is TRBD1 (6 bases). Per the germline V gene, CDR1 is MNHNS and CDR2 is SASEGT. V was cut by 2 bases and J by 2 bases, with 7 bases left in between. This CDR3 contains 14 residues. CDR3 DNA: TGTGCCAGCAGTGAAAACAGGGGCAATCAGCCCCAGCATTTT. As protein: CASSENRGNQPQHF.

The table lists this clone with a count of one. The rearrangement joins TRBV7-2 to TRBJ1-2; possible D gene TRBD1, 5 bases. Germline V gene data show CDR1 as SGHTA and CDR2 as FQGNSA. The V end lost 5 bases, the J end lost 4 bases, and 20 bases lay between the germline ends. The CDR3 runs to 16 residues. The CDR3 DNA sequence: TGTGCCAGCAGCCCCGAAAGGAGGGGATATTTCTATGGCTACACCTTC. It is translated as CASSPERRGYFYGYTF.

The chain combines TRBV19 with TRBJ1-1, with unresolved D. Germline V gene data show CDR1 as LNHDA and CDR2 as SQIVND (reference sequence). This CDR3 is 14 amino acids long. Trimming pared 6 bases from V and 6 bases from J, leaving 17 bases between. The CDR3 protein is CASSPGRRRAEAFF. CDR3 DNA sequence: TGTGCCAGTAGCCCGGGCCGAAGACGGGCTGAAGCTTTCTTT.

This chain joins TRBV7-9 and TRBJ2-5, with D maybe TRBD1 (5 bases). The CDR3 length is 17 residues. Per the germline V gene, CDR1 is SEHNR and CDR2 is FQNEAQ (reference sequence). Trimming left V 1 base short and J 0 bases short, with 15 bases between. CDR3 residues: CASSLGFTGENQETQYF. The CDR3 nucleotides are TGTGCCAGCAGCTTAGGTTTTACAGGAGAAAACCAAGAGACCCAGTACTTC.

This chain connects TRBV5-5 to TRBJ1-2; 7 nucleotides match TRBD1. The germline CDR1 and CDR2 sequences are SGHKS and YYEKEE (reference sequence). V was pared by 4 bases and J by 7 bases, with 7 bases of the junction left unmatched. The CDR3 runs to 13 residues. The CDR3 DNA follows: TGTGCCAGCAGCCCCGGGACAGCTTCTGGCTACACCTTC. Translation gives CASSPGTASGYTF.

This clone has a handful of counts. As DNA, the CDR3 is TGTGCCAGTAGGGCGAAACATGGCTACACCTTC. Translated, it gives CASRAKHGYTF. This chain uses TRBV6-5 with TRBJ1-2, with D uncertain. V lost 9 bases and J 6 bases, leaving 11 bases between the germline ends. The CDR3 has 11 residues. Germline V CDR1 and CDR2: MNHEY, SVGAGI.

The chain combines TRBV5-6 with TRBJ2-2; no clear D gene. Trimming stripped 0 bases from V and 4 bases from J, with 10 bases between. Per the germline V gene, CDR1 is SGHDT and CDR2 is YYEEEE. CDR3 length: 15 amino acids. In DNA form, the CDR3 reads TGTGCCAGCAGCTTGGGGGCACTGAGCACCGGGGAGCTGTTTTTT. Translating gives CASSLGALSTGELFF. Together with reference TRBV5-6 and TRBJ2-2, the CDR3 gives the full variable domain: DAGVTQSPTHLIKTRGQQVTLRCSPKSGHDTVSWYQQALGQGPQFIFQYYEEEERQRGNFPDRFSGHQFPNYSSELNVNALLLGDSALYLCASSLGALSTGELFFGEGSRLTVL.

The CDR3: CASSPGTVNTEAFF. The CDR3 coding sequence is TGCGCCAGCAGCCCCGGGACTGTGAACACTGAAGCTTTCTTT. The chain joins TRBV5-1 to TRBJ1-1; TRBD1 might be the D (5 bases). V lost 4 bases to trimming and J lost 0 bases, with 10 bases between them. Germline V gives CDR1 SGHRS, CDR2 YFSETQ. The length of the CDR3 is 14 residues. Full variable domain (rest looked up from reference TRBV5-1 and TRBJ1-1): KAGVTQTPRYLIKTRGQQVTLSCSPISGHRSVSWYQQTPGQGLQFLFEYFSETQRNKGNFPGRFSGRQFSNSRSEMNVSTLELGDSALYLCASSPGTVNTEAFFGQGTRLTVV.

The chain recombines TRBV19 with TRBJ2-4; the D is unclear. Deletions cut 2 bases from V and 8 bases from J, with 16 bases between. The CDR3 spans 15 residues. Germline V gene sequence: CDR1 LNHDA, CDR2 SQIVND (reference sequence). The CDR3 nucleotides read TGTGCCAGTAGTATAAAGGACGGGCAAGGAGACATTCAGTACTTC. Protein sequence: CASSIKDGQGDIQYF.

The J gene is TRBJ1-4, the V gene TRBV30; 8 bases align to TRBD1. The CDR3 has 14 amino acids. Germline V CDR1 and CDR2: GTSNPN, SVGIG (reference sequence). Losses at the gene ends were 3 bases for V and 7 bases for J; bases not matched to a gene: 7. Here the CDR3 DNA reads TGTGCCTGGAGCGGCGGGACAGGTCTTGAAAAACTGTTTTTT. It yields the protein CAWSGGTGLEKLFF. Full variable domain (remainder filled in from reference TRBV30 and TRBJ1-4): SQTIHQWPATLVQPVGSPLSLECTVEGTSNPNLYWYRQAAGRGLQLLFYSVGIGQISSEVPQNLSASRPQDRQFILSSKKLLLSDSGFYLCAWSGGTGLEKLFFGSGTQLSVL.

This chain uses TRBV5-1 with TRBJ1-3; 7 nucleotides align to TRBD1. V trimming: 0 bases; J trimming: 3 bases; junction bases outside the gene matches: 9. This CDR3 contains 17 residues. The germline CDR1 and CDR2 sequences are SGHRS and YFSETQ. CDR3 region: CASSLEKGQLGGNTIYF. The CDR3 region has the DNA TGCGCCAGCAGCTTGGAGAAGGGACAGCTGGGTGGAAACACCATATATTTT.